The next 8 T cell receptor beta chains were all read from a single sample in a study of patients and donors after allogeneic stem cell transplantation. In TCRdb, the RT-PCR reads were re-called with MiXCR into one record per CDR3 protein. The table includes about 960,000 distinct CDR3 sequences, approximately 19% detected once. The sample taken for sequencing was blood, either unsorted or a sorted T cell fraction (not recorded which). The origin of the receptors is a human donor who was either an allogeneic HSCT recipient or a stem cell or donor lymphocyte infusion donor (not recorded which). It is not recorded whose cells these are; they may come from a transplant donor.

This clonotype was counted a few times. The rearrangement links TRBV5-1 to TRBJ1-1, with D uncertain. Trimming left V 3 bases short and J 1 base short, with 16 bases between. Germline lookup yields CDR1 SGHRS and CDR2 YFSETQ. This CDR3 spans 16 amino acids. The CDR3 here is CASSWLGRAGNTEAFF. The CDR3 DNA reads TGCGCCAGCAGCTGGCTCGGACGGGCGGGGAACACTGAAGCTTTCTTT.

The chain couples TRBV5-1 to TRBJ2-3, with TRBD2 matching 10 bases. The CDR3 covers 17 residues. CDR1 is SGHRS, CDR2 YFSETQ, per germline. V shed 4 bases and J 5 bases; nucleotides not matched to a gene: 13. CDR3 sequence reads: CASSPSTQRGGGDTQYF. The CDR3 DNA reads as TGCGCCAGCAGCCCCTCAACCCAGCGGGGGGGCGGAGATACGCAGTATTTT. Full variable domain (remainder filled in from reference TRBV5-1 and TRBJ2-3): KAGVTQTPRYLIKTRGQQVTLSCSPISGHRSVSWYQQTPGQGLQFLFEYFSETQRNKGNFPGRFSGRQFSNSRSEMNVSTLELGDSALYLCASSPSTQRGGGDTQYFGPGTRLTVL.

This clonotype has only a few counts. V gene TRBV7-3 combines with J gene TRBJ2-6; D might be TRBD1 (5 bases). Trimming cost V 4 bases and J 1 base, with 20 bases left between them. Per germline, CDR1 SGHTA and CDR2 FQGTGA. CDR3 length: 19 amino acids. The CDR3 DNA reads TGTGCCAGCAGCTCAGGTCCTCGCCCGCAGGGTTCTGGGGCCAACGTCCTGACTTTC. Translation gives CASSSGPRPQGSGANVLTF.

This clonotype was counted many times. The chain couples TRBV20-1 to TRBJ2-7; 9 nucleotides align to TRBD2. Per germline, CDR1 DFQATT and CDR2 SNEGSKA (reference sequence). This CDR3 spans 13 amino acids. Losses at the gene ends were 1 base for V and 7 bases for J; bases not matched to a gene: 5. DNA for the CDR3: TGCAGTGCTAGAGTGGGACTAGCAGGGGAGCAGTACTTC. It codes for CSARVGLAGEQYF.

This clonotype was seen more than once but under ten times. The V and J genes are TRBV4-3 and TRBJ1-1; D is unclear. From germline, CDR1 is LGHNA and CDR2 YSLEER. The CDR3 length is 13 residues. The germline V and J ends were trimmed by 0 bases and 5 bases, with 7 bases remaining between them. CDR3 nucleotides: TGCGCCAGCAGCCAAGATAGGACGACTGAAGCTTTCTTT. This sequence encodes CASSQDRTTEAFF.

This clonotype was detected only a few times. The CDR3 spells CASSSRRGGAEAFF. DNA for the CDR3: TGCGCCAGCAGCTCCAGGCGGGGAGGGGCTGAAGCTTTCTTT. This chain connects TRBV5-1 to TRBJ1-1; TRBD1 is a possible D gene (5 bases). V dropped 3 bases and J dropped 6 bases, with 15 bases sitting between them. Germline CDR1 reads SGHRS; CDR2 reads YFSETQ. This CDR3 has 14 residues. The whole variable domain, filled in from reference TRBV5-1 and TRBJ1-1, reads KAGVTQTPRYLIKTRGQQVTLSCSPISGHRSVSWYQQTPGQGLQFLFEYFSETQRNKGNFPGRFSGRQFSNSRSEMNVSTLELGDSALYLCASSSRRGGAEAFFGQGTRLTVV.

This chain's CDR3 is CASRQNPTNTDTQYF. As DNA, the CDR3 is TGTGCCAGCAGACAAAACCCGACTAACACAGATACGCAGTATTTT. The V and J genes are TRBV6-2 or TRBV6-3 and TRBJ2-3; D is possibly TRBD2 (5 bases). Per germline, CDR1 MNHEY and CDR2 SVGEGT. The CDR3 sequence is 15 residues long. Trimming took off 6 bases at V and 2 bases at J, with 15 bases between the two ends.

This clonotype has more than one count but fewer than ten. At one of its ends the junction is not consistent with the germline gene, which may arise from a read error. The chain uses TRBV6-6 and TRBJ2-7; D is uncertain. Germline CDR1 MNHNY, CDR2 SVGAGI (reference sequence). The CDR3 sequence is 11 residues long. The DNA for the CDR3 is TGTGCCAGCAGCCCAGCCCACGAGCTGTACTTC. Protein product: CASSPAHELYF.